This is a list of T cell receptor beta chains from one sample in a study of regulatory T cells in long-lasting Graves disease. TCRdb re-called the multiplex PCR reads with MiXCR, one entry per CDR3 protein. The table shows more than 300,000 distinct CDR3 sequences, with about 23% occurring only once. This sample comprised peripheral blood mononuclear cells (PBMCs), obtained when the disease was refractory, from a patient treated with antithyroid drugs. Receptors were obtained from a woman aged 40 to 50 with Graves disease. The CDR3 runs from the conserved cysteine through the conserved F or W. Fields, in order: clone size, V gene, CDR3 protein. Rows may omit the clone size; those that give it use once, few, many or a size class.

-	TRBV30	CAWSLETGNTIYF
-	TRBV28	CASSWGTGGSREQYF
-	TRBV28	CASSHYTSSTDTQYF
few	TRBV3-1	CASSQRLAGELFF
few	TRBV2	CASSFGHNSGANVLTF
-	TRBV5-1	CASRGDYTGELFF
many	TRBV28	CASSLNPGYEQYF
-	TRBV29-1	CSVIKTGEAFF
many	TRBV28	CASTLGSGRYPAMYTGELFF
many	TRBV6-1	CATSFDRSQPQHF
few	TRBV2	CASSESEHPNTQYF
many	TRBV20-1	CSALTGGTWTQYF
-	TRBV19	CASSAGQKNIQYF
many	TRBV11-2	CASSRTPAYEQYF
few	TRBV29-1	CSVSRTATSGSYEQYF
many	TRBV20-1	CSARRDTNTEAFF
-	TRBV2	CASSPTNNEQFF
many	TRBV28	CASRNNSPLHF
few	TRBV5-8	CASSFNPTGLSNQPQHF
-	TRBV11-2	CASSLPTGAAYEQYF
few	TRBV10-1	CATNYGGDTEAFF
many	TRBV20-1	CSAYREFRGYTF
many	TRBV29-1	CSVVVGRKDGELFF
-	TRBV6-1	CAGSDPGTSGYNEQFF
many	TRBV2	CASFFGGVTGELFF
many	TRBV28	CASSLLAGKTYEQYF
-	TRBV10-3	CAISGTQQETQYF
-	TRBV28	CASSVGSGDPATQYF
-	TRBV28	CASSYAFRDGGMNTEAFF
-	TRBV24-1	CATSGTGEKQETQYF
many	TRBV29-1	CSVAEGLLNEKLFF
-	TRBV4-2	CASSKKGRGRGMDIQYF
-	TRBV4-1	CASSQAGLLSSYEQYF
-	TRBV28	CASSSGRLTDTQYF
many	TRBV6-1	CASRRFRDRGTEAFF
many	TRBV5-1	CASSLDGRNTGELFF
-	TRBV30	CAWSKGHYSNQPQHF
-	TRBV3-1	CASSQRLVGYNEQFF
few	TRBV6-2/TRBV6-3	CASSYRRTSGIRNIQYF
-	TRBV2	CASSGLAGGSIQFF
many	TRBV20-1	CSAPEQGGNYGYTF
-	TRBV3-1	CASSHRSNPKGLFPQNIQYF
few	TRBV7-8	CASSFLPRGTVNNEKLFF
many	TRBV7-3	CASSRLANQETQYF
many	TRBV28	CASRATGGSVSYEQYF
many	TRBV18	CASSPQGEETQYF
few	TRBV7-3	CASSFRQLNNLMNTEAFF
-	TRBV7-8	CASSSSPGPLGELFF
-	TRBV5-1	CASSPGQEALYEKLFF
-	TRBV19	CASSMNGGVGELFF
-	TRBV28	CASRATIYSGNTIYF
many	TRBV20-1	CSARGRGFQGVNQPQHF
many	TRBV15	CATSRLDTLAKNIQYF
-	TRBV29-1	CSVGDGIGLAAYNEQFF
many	TRBV6-1	CASSDRGFGQYF